Following are 6 T cell receptor beta chains from one sample sequenced in a study of CXCR3-negative and CXCR3-positive naive CD8 T cells. Preparation of TRB cDNA libraries relied on 5' RACE carrying UMI labels. With the 5' RACE reads reprocessed, TCRdb shows one record per CDR3 protein and no DNA. The sample includes some 130,000 distinct CDR3 sequences. Sequencing input: naive CXCR3- CD8+ T cells from blood. Documented subset: CD45RO-CCR7+CD27+CD95- naive CD8+ T cells lacking CXCR3 (TNR3-). These TCRs come from a human donor in good health. Some clones in this sample may be carry-over from other donors' samples.

The chain has TRBV5-1 and TRBJ2-7. Per the germline V gene, CDR1 is SGHRS and CDR2 is YFSETQ. The CDR3 spans 15 residues. The CDR3 region is CASSLVGGMAYEQYF. Together with reference TRBV5-1 and TRBJ2-7, the CDR3 gives the full variable domain: KAGVTQTPRYLIKTRGQQVTLSCSPISGHRSVSWYQQTPGQGLQFLFEYFSETQRNKGNFPGRFSGRQFSNSRSEMNVSTLELGDSALYLCASSLVGGMAYEQYFGPGTRLTVT.

V usage is TRBV3-1 and J usage is TRBJ1-2. This CDR3 spans 12 amino acids. The germline CDR1 and CDR2 sequences are LGHDT and YNNKEL (reference sequence). CDR3 in amino acids: CASELGGHGYTF. The variable domain in full, completed from reference TRBV3-1 and TRBJ1-2, reads DTAVSQTPKYLVTQMGNDKSIKCEQNLGHDTMYWYKQDSKKFLKIMFSYNNKELIINETVPNRFSPKSPDKAHLNLHINSLELGDSAVYFCASELGGHGYTFGSGTRLTVV.

The rearrangement uses TRBV5-1 and TRBJ2-7; absent DNA, TCRdb's TRBD1 call cannot be checked. Germline V CDR1 and CDR2: SGHRS, YFSETQ. CDR3 size: 14 residues. CDR3 loop: CATAPLGQGGEQYF.

The chain employs TRBV28 and TRBJ2-5; the D gene TCRdb calls, TRBD1, cannot be checked with no DNA. The CDR3 runs 16 residues. CDR1 is MDHEN and CDR2 is SYDVKM in the germline V gene. CDR3 amino acids: CASSSLTQGAVWTQYF. Full variable domain (rest looked up from reference TRBV28 and TRBJ2-5): DVKVTQSSRYLVKRTGEKVFLECVQDMDHENMFWYRQDPGLGLRLIYFSYDVKMKEKGDIPEGYSVSREKKERFSLILESASTNQTSMYLCASSSLTQGAVWTQYFGPGTRLLVL.

This chain connects TRBV13 to TRBJ2-7; TCRdb calls TRBD1, which cannot be checked without DNA. CDR1 is PRHDT, CDR2 FYEKMQ, per germline (reference sequence). The CDR3 is 15 residues long. The CDR3 here is CASSDPGQGFHEQYF.

CDR3 protein: CSVEQGEAYEQYF. The chain joins TRBV29-1 to TRBJ2-7; with no DNA, the TCRdb D assignment of TRBD1 cannot be verified. The CDR3 contains 13 residues. In germline, CDR1 is SQVTM, CDR2 ANQGSEA.